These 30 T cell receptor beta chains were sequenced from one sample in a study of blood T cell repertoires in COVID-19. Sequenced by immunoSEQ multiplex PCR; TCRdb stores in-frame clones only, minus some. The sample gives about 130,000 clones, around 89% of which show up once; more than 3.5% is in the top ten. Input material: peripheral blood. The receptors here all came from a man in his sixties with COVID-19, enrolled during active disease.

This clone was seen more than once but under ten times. The CDR3 sequence is CASSLGLRDRGSYQPQHF. The CDR3 region has the DNA TGTGCCAGCAGTTTAGGACTTCGTGACAGGGGTTCTTATCAGCCCCAGCATTTT. The chain couples TRBV28 to TRBJ1-5, with TRBD1 matching over 8 bases. The CDR3 is made up of 18 amino acids. V lost 2 bases to trimming and J lost 5 bases; unmatched junction nucleotides: 14. Germline V gene sequence: CDR1 MDHEN, CDR2 SYDVKM.

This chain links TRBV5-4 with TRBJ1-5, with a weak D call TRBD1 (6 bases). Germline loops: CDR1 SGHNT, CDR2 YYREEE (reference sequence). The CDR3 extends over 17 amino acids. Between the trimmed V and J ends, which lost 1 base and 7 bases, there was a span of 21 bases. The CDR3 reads CASSLLGGGPHAQPQHF. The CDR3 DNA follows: TGTGCCAGCAGCTTGTTGGGGGGGGGCCCGCACGCGCAGCCCCAGCATTTT.

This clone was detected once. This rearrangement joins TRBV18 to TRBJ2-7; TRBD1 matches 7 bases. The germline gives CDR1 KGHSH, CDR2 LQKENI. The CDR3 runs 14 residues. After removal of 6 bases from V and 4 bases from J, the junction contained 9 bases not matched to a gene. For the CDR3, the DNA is TGTGCCAGCTCTCCCCAAGGGGGCGGGTACGAGCAGTACTTC. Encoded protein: CASSPQGGGYEQYF. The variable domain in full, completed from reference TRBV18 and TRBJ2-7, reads NAGVMQNPRHLVRRRGQEARLRCSPMKGHSHVYWYRQLPEEGLKFMVYLQKENIIDESGMPKERFSAEFPKEGPSILRIQQVVRGDSAAYFCASSPQGGGYEQYFGPGTRLTVT.

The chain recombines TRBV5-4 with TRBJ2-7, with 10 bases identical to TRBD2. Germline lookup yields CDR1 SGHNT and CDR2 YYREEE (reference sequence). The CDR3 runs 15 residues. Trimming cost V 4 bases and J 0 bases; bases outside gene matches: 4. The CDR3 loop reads CASSPTSGASYEQYF. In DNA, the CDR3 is TGTGCCAGCAGCCCTACTAGCGGGGCCTCCTACGAGCAGTACTTC.

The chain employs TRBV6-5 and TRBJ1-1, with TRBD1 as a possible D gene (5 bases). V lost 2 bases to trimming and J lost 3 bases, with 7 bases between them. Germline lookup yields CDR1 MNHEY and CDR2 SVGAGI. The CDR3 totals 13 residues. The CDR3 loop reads CASSYRGDTEAFF. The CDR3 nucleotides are TGTGCCAGCAGTTACCGGGGGGACACTGAAGCTTTCTTT.

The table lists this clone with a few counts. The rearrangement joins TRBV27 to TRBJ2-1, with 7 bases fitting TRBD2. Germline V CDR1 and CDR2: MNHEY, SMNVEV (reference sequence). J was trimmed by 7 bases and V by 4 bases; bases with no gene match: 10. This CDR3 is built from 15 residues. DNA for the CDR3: TGTGCCAGCAGTTCTTTAGGACGGGGAGGGAATGAGCAGTTCTTC. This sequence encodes CASSSLGRGGNEQFF.

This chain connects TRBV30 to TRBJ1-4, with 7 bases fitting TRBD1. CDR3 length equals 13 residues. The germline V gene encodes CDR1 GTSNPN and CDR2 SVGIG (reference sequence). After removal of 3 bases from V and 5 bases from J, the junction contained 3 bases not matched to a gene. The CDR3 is CAWRTGQNEKLFF. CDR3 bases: TGTGCCTGGAGGACGGGACAGAATGAAAAACTGTTTTTT.

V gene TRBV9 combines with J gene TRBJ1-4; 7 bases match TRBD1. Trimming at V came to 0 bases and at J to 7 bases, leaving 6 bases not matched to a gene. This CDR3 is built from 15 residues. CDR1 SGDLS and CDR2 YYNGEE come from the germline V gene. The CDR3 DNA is TGTGCCAGCAGCGTAGCAGGGGGGTTAGGTGAAAAACTGTTTTTT. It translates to CASSVAGGLGEKLFF. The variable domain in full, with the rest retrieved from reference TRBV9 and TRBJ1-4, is DSGVTQTPKHLITATGQRVTLRCSPRSGDLSVYWYQQSLDQGLQFLIQYYNGEERAKGNILERFSAQQFPDLHSELNLSSLELGDSALYFCASSVAGGLGEKLFFGSGTQLSVL.

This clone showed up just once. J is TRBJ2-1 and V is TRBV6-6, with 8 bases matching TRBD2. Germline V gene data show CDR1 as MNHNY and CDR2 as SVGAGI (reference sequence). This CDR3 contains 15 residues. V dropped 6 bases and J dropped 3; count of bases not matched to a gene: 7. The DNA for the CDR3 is TGTGCCAGCAGCAAGAGCGGGGGCTACTACAATGAGCAGTTCTTC. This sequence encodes CASSKSGGYYNEQFF.

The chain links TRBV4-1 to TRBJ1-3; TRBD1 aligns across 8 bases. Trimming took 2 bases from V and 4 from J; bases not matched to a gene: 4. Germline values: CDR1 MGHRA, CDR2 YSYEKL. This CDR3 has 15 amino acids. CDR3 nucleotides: TGCGCCAGCAGCCAACTACAGGGGGGCGGAAACACCATATATTTT. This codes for CASSQLQGGGNTIYF.

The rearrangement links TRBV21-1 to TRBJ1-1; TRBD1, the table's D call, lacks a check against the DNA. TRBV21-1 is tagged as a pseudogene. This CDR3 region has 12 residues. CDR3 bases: TGTGCCAGCATCGGGGACAAGTTTGAAGCTTTCTTT. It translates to CASIGDKFEAFF.

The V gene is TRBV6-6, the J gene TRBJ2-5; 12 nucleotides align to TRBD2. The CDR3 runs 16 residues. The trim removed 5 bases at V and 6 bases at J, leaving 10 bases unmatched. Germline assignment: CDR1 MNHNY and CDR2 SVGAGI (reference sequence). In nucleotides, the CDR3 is TGTGCCAGCAGTCCCCTAGCGGGGGGGATATTCCAGACCCAGTACTTC. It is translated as CASSPLAGGIFQTQYF.

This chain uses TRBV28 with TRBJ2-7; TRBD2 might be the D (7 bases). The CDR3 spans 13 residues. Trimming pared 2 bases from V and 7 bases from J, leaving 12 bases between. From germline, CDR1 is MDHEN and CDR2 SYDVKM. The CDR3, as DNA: TGTGCCAGCAGTTTAGAAGGGGGGGGTGAGCAGTACTTC. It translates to CASSLEGGGEQYF.

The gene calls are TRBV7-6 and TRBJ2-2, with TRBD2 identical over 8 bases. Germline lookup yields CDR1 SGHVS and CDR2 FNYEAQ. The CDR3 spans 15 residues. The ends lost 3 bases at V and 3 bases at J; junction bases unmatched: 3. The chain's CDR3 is CASSLLREDTGELFF. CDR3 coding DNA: TGTGCCAGCAGCTTGTTGCGGGAGGACACCGGGGAGCTGTTTTTT.

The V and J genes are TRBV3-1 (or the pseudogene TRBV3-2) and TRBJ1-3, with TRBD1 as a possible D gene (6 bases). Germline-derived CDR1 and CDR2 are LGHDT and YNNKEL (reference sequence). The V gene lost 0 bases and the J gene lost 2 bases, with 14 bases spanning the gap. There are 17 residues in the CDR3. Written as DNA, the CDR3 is TGTGCCAGCAGCCAAGAAGTCCTCGGGGGGCCTGGAAACACCATATATTTT. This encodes CASSQEVLGGPGNTIYF.

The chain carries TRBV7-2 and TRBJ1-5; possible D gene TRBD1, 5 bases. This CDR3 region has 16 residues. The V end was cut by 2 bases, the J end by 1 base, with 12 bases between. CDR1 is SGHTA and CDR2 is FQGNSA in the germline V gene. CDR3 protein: CASSLWGGSSNQPQHF. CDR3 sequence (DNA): TGTGCCAGCAGCTTATGGGGGGGATCCAGCAATCAGCCCCAGCATTTT. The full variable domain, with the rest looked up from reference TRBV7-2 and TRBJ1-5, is GAGVSQSPSNKVTEKGKDVELRCDPISGHTALYWYRQSLGQGLEFLIYFQGNSAPDKSGLPSDRFSAERTGGSVSTLTIQRTQQEDSAVYLCASSLWGGSSNQPQHFGDGTRLSIL.

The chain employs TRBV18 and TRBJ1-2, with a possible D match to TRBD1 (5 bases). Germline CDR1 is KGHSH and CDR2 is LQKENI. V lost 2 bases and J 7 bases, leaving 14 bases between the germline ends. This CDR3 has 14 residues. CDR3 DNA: TGTGCCAGCTCACCAGGGGCCGGCCCCGGTGGCTACACCTTC. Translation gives CASSPGAGPGGYTF.

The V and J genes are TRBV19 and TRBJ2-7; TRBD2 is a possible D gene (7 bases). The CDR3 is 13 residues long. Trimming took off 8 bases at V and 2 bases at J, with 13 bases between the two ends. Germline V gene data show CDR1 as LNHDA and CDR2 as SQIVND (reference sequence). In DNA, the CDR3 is TGTGCCAGTTCGGGGGGCCCGGCCTACGAGCAGTACTTC. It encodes CASSGGPAYEQYF.

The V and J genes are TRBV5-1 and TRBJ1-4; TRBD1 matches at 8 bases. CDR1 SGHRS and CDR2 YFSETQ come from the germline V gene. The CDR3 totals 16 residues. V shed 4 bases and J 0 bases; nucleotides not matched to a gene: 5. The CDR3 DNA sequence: TGCGCCAGCAGCGTTGGGACAGGAGCAACTAATGAAAAACTGTTTTTT. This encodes CASSVGTGATNEKLFF.

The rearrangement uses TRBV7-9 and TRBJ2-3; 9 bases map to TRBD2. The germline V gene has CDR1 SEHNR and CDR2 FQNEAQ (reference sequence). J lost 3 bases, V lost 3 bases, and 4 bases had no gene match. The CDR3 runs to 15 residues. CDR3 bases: TGTGCCAGCAGCTTTCCTGCGGGGGGGACAGATACGCAGTATTTT. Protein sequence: CASSFPAGGTDTQYF.

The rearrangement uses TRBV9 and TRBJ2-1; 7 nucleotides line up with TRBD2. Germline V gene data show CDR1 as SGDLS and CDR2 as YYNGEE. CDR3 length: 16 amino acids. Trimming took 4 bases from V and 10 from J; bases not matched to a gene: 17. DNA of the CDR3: TGTGCCAGCAGCTCTTCGGCGGGGGTCGGGGAGTTCGAGCAGTTCTTC. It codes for CASSSSAGVGEFEQFF.

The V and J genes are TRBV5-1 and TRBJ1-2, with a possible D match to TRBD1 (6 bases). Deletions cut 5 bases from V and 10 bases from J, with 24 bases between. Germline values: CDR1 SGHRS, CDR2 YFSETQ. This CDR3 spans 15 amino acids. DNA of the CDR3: TGCGCCAGCAGTCCCTCGGGGACATTTGGAAGGGACTACACCTTC. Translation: CASSPSGTFGRDYTF.

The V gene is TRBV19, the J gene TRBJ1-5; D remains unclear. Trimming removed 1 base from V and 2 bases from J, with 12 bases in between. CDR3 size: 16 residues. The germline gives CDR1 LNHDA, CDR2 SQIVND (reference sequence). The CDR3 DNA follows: TGTGCCAGTAGTATAGGGACTAGATATGGCAATCAGCCCCAGCATTTT. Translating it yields CASSIGTRYGNQPQHF.

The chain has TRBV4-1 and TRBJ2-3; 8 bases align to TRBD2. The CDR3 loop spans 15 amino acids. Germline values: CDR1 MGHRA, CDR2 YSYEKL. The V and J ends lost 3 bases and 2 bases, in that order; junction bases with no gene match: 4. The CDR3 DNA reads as TGCGCCAGCAGCCATAGCGGGACCGTCACAGATACGCAGTATTTT. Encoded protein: CASSHSGTVTDTQYF.

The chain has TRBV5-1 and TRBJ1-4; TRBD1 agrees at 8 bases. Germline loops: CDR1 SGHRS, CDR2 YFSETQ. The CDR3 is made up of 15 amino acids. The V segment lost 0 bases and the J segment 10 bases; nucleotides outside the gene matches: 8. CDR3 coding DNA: TGCGCCAGCAGCTTGGGGGACAGGTTCCTCGGAAAACTGTTTTTT. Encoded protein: CASSLGDRFLGKLFF.

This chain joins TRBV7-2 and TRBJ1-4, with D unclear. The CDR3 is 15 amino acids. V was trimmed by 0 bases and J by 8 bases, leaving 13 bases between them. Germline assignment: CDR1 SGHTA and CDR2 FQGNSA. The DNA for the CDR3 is TGTGCCAGCAGCTTAGCGCCCGGGTCGGGGGAAAAACTGTTTTTT. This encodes CASSLAPGSGEKLFF.

CDR3 sequence (DNA): TGTGCCAGTAGTATAGGCCGGACAGGGAGCTCCACTGAAGCTTTCTTT. Protein product: CASSIGRTGSSTEAFF. This chain links TRBV19 with TRBJ1-1; 8 bases are shared with TRBD1. V shed 1 base and J 4 bases; nucleotides not matched to a gene: 8. The CDR3 runs 16 residues. Germline loops: CDR1 LNHDA, CDR2 SQIVND (reference sequence).

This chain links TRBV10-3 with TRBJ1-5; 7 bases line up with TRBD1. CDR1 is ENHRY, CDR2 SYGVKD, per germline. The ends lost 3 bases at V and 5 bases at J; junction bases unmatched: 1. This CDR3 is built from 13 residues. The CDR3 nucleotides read TGTGCCATCAGTGACAGGGGGGATCAGCCCCAGCATTTT. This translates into CAISDRGDQPQHF.

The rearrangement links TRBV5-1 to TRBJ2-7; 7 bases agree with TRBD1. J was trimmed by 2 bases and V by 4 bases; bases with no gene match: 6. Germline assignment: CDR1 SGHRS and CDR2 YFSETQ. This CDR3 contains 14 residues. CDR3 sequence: CASSATGTTYEQYF. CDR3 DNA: TGCGCCAGCAGCGCGACAGGGACCACCTACGAGCAGTACTTC.

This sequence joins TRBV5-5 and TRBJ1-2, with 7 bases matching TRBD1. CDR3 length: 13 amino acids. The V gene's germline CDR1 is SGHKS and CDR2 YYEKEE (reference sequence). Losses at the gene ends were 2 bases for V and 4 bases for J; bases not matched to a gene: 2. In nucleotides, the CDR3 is TGTGCCAGCAGCTTCCGGACAGGCTATGGCTACACCTTC. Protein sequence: CASSFRTGYGYTF. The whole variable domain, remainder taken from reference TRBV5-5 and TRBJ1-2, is DAGVTQSPTHLIKTRGQQVTLRCSPISGHKSVSWYQQVLGQGPQFIFQYYEKEERGRGNFPDRFSARQFPNYSSELNVNALLLGDSALYLCASSFRTGYGYTFGSGTRLTVV.